These T cell receptor beta chains were read from a single sample in a study of identical twins. TCRdb redid the calling of the 5' RACE reads with MiXCR, one entry per CDR3 protein. The sample records 200,000 to 300,000 distinct CDR3 sequences, approximately 7% being singletons. The data were also submitted as part of a second study, on yellow fever vaccine responses in identical twins.

Sample: memory (CD45RO+) T cells sorted from blood. These receptors came from a woman between 18 and 29 years old in good health. The CDR3 runs from the conserved cysteine through the conserved F or W. A D gene is named only where the DNA matches it firmly. Part of the rows lack a size; the others show once, few, many or a class for expanded clones.

abundance: .
j_gene: TRBJ2-7
d_gene: TRBD1
v_gene: TRBV6-1
CDR3nt: TGTGCCAGCAGTGAAGGGACAGGGGGGACCAACGAGCAGTACTTC
CDR3aa: CASSEGTGGTNEQYF

abundance: .
j_gene: TRBJ1-6
d_gene: TRBD1
v_gene: TRBV10-3
CDR3nt: TGTGCCATTAGGACAGGCGCGAATTCACCCCTCCACTTT
CDR3aa: CAIRTGANSPLHF

abundance: many
j_gene: TRBJ2-7
d_gene: .
v_gene: TRBV10-2
CDR3nt: TGCGCCAGCAGTGAAAGGACAAGCTACGAGCAGTACTTC
CDR3aa: CASSERTSYEQYF

abundance: many
j_gene: TRBJ1-2
d_gene: .
v_gene: TRBV12-3/TRBV12-4
CDR3nt: TGTGCCAGCAGTCTAGGCCGGGGAAACTATGGCTACACCTTC
CDR3aa: CASSLGRGNYGYTF

abundance: .
j_gene: TRBJ2-3
d_gene: .
v_gene: TRBV11-2
CDR3nt: TGTGCCAGCAGCTTGGGGTCGAAACAGGGCAGGGATACGCAGTATTTT
CDR3aa: CASSLGSKQGRDTQYF

abundance: .
j_gene: TRBJ2-2
d_gene: .
v_gene: TRBV29-1
CDR3nt: TGCAGCGTTGAAGGAAGAACCGGGGAGCTGTTTTTT
CDR3aa: CSVEGRTGELFF

abundance: .
j_gene: TRBJ2-1
d_gene: TRBD1
v_gene: TRBV20-1
CDR3nt: TGCAGTGCTATACCGGGACAGGGGAGGAATGAGCAGTTCTTC
CDR3aa: CSAIPGQGRNEQFF

abundance: many
j_gene: TRBJ1-4
d_gene: .
v_gene: TRBV5-1
CDR3nt: TGCGCCAGCAGCTTGGATGGGGGAGCCACGCCTTTGTTTTTT
CDR3aa: CASSLDGGATPLFF

abundance: .
j_gene: TRBJ1-1
d_gene: TRBD1
v_gene: TRBV4-1
CDR3nt: TGCGCCAGCAGCCTTGGACAGGGGGCAATTGCTTTCTTT
CDR3aa: CASSLGQGAIAFF

abundance: few
j_gene: TRBJ1-1
d_gene: .
v_gene: TRBV25-1
CDR3nt: TGTGCCAGCAGTGTTGCCCGGGGATTGGGGACTGAAGCTTTCTTT
CDR3aa: CASSVARGLGTEAFF

abundance: few
j_gene: TRBJ2-3
d_gene: TRBD2
v_gene: TRBV5-6
CDR3nt: TGTGCCAGCAGCTTTACCAAAAGGGAGGGGAGCACAGATACGCAGTATTTT
CDR3aa: CASSFTKREGSTDTQYF

abundance: many
j_gene: TRBJ2-3
d_gene: TRBD2
v_gene: TRBV10-3
CDR3nt: TGTGCCATCAGTGCGACTAGCGGGGGATACACAGATACGCAGTATTTT
CDR3aa: CAISATSGGYTDTQYF

abundance: many
j_gene: TRBJ2-7
d_gene: TRBD1
v_gene: TRBV12-3/TRBV12-4
CDR3nt: TGTGCCAGCAGTTTAGGGTGGCAGGGGGCCCACGAGCAGTACTTC
CDR3aa: CASSLGWQGAHEQYF

abundance: few
j_gene: TRBJ2-3
d_gene: .
v_gene: TRBV4-1
CDR3nt: TGCGCCAGCAGCCAAGAATTCCCAGGAGGATTGGATACGCAGTATTTT
CDR3aa: CASSQEFPGGLDTQYF

abundance: .
j_gene: TRBJ2-5
d_gene: .
v_gene: TRBV6-2/TRBV6-3
CDR3nt: TGTGCCAGCGGTCAGAGGTACCAAGAGACCCAGTACTTC
CDR3aa: CASGQRYQETQYF

abundance: few
j_gene: TRBJ1-5
d_gene: .
v_gene: TRBV24-1
CDR3nt: TGTGCCACCAGTGATTTAGGACCAAATCAGCCCCAGCATTTT
CDR3aa: CATSDLGPNQPQHF

abundance: many
j_gene: TRBJ1-2
d_gene: TRBD1
v_gene: TRBV6-8
CDR3nt: TGTGCCAGCAGTTATCTCGGGGGACAGCTCTTCGGACAATATGGCTACACCTTC
CDR3aa: CASSYLGGQLFGQYGYTF

abundance: few
j_gene: TRBJ1-2
d_gene: .
v_gene: TRBV10-3
CDR3nt: TGTGCCATCACGCCCGGGCGAGTGATTAACTATGGCTACACCTTC
CDR3aa: CAITPGRVINYGYTF

abundance: many
j_gene: TRBJ2-1
d_gene: .
v_gene: TRBV20-1
CDR3nt: TGCAGTGCTAGAGATAGCGCTTCTCTCGATGAGCAGTTCTTC
CDR3aa: CSARDSASLDEQFF

abundance: few
j_gene: TRBJ1-2
d_gene: TRBD1
v_gene: TRBV3-1
CDR3nt: TGTGCCAGCAGCCAAGGTGCGGACAGGACGCGTGGCTACACCTTC
CDR3aa: CASSQGADRTRGYTF

abundance: .
j_gene: TRBJ2-1
d_gene: .
v_gene: TRBV19
CDR3nt: TGTGCCAGCGGTTTTCCCGATGAGCAGTTCTTC
CDR3aa: CASGFPDEQFF

abundance: .
j_gene: TRBJ2-7
d_gene: .
v_gene: TRBV15
CDR3nt: TGTGCCACCAGCAGACGCACTAGTGGGGCCTACGAGCAGTACTTC
CDR3aa: CATSRRTSGAYEQYF

abundance: few
j_gene: TRBJ1-6
d_gene: .
v_gene: TRBV28
CDR3nt: TGTGCCAGCAGCAGCTGGACAGCTAGTAATTCACCCCTCCACTTT
CDR3aa: CASSSWTASNSPLHF

abundance: few
j_gene: TRBJ2-2
d_gene: .
v_gene: TRBV15
CDR3nt: TGTGCCACACAATTTGACAGGTTATTGAACACCGGGGAGCTGTTTTTT
CDR3aa: CATQFDRLLNTGELFF

abundance: .
j_gene: TRBJ2-5
d_gene: TRBD2
v_gene: TRBV19
CDR3nt: TGTGCCAGTAGTCCCGGGACTAGTCAAGAGACCCAGTACTTC
CDR3aa: CASSPGTSQETQYF

abundance: .
j_gene: TRBJ1-1
d_gene: .
v_gene: TRBV14
CDR3nt: TGTGCCAGCAGCCAAGTATGGAACACTGAAGCTTTCTTT
CDR3aa: CASSQVWNTEAFF

abundance: few
j_gene: TRBJ1-5
d_gene: .
v_gene: TRBV4-1
CDR3nt: TGCGCCAGCAGCCAAGATCTGGACAGTTCTTATCAGCCCCAGCATTTT
CDR3aa: CASSQDLDSSYQPQHF

abundance: many
j_gene: TRBJ2-3
d_gene: TRBD1
v_gene: TRBV7-2
CDR3nt: TGTGCCAGCAGCCCACCGACAGGGGATGACCGCACAGATACGCAGTATTTT
CDR3aa: CASSPPTGDDRTDTQYF

abundance: many
j_gene: TRBJ1-1
d_gene: .
v_gene: TRBV11-2
CDR3nt: TGTGCCAGCAGCTTACTCATTAACACTGAAGCTTTCTTT
CDR3aa: CASSLLINTEAFF

abundance: many
j_gene: TRBJ2-3
d_gene: .
v_gene: TRBV20-1
CDR3nt: TGCAGTGCTTCCCCAATTACGGTCGCTAGCACAGATACGCAGTATTTT
CDR3aa: CSASPITVASTDTQYF

abundance: few
j_gene: TRBJ2-7
d_gene: .
v_gene: TRBV5-1
CDR3nt: TGCGCCAGCAGCTTGGTAGGGTCTGAACGGGCCGAGCAGTACTTC
CDR3aa: CASSLVGSERAEQYF

abundance: .
j_gene: TRBJ2-1
d_gene: TRBD2
v_gene: TRBV5-4
CDR3nt: TGTGCCAGCAGCTTGGTCGTGACTAGCTTATACAATGAGCAGTTCTTC
CDR3aa: CASSLVVTSLYNEQFF

abundance: .
j_gene: TRBJ1-2
d_gene: TRBD1
v_gene: TRBV29-1
CDR3nt: TGCAGCGTTGAAGTGGGGGGACAGGGGGTATATGGCTACACCTTC
CDR3aa: CSVEVGGQGVYGYTF

abundance: .
j_gene: TRBJ2-7
d_gene: .
v_gene: TRBV6-6
CDR3nt: TGTGCCAGCAGTCAGCTAGCGTCCTACGAGCAGTACTTC
CDR3aa: CASSQLASYEQYF

abundance: few
j_gene: TRBJ2-1
d_gene: TRBD2
v_gene: TRBV20-1
CDR3nt: TGCAGTGCTAGTAGGGCGGGAGTCGACCGCTCCTACAATGAGCAGTTCTTC
CDR3aa: CSASRAGVDRSYNEQFF

abundance: many
j_gene: TRBJ1-1
d_gene: .
v_gene: TRBV12-3/TRBV12-4
CDR3nt: TGTGCCAGCAGTTCCCAGATTATTAACACTGAAGCTTTCTTT
CDR3aa: CASSSQIINTEAFF

abundance: .
j_gene: TRBJ2-1
d_gene: .
v_gene: TRBV4-2
CDR3nt: TGTGCCAGCAGCCACGGCAGGGTAATGATCGATGAGCAGTTCTTC
CDR3aa: CASSHGRVMIDEQFF

abundance: few
j_gene: TRBJ2-2
d_gene: TRBD1
v_gene: TRBV20-1
CDR3nt: TGCAGTGCAATTAGAGACAGGGGGATCGCCGGGGAGCTGTTTTTT
CDR3aa: CSAIRDRGIAGELFF

abundance: .
j_gene: TRBJ2-1
d_gene: TRBD1
v_gene: TRBV9
CDR3nt: TGTGCCAGCAGCCCGGGGCTCCTTGACAGGGGTGAGGATGAGCAGTTCTTC
CDR3aa: CASSPGLLDRGEDEQFF

abundance: few
j_gene: TRBJ2-2
d_gene: TRBD2
v_gene: TRBV11-1
CDR3nt: TGTGCCAGCACCCCCGGTCGGCTAGCGGGAGCCGGAACCGGGGAGCTGTTTTTT
CDR3aa: CASTPGRLAGAGTGELFF

abundance: few
j_gene: TRBJ1-2
d_gene: TRBD1
v_gene: TRBV25-1
CDR3nt: TGTGCCAGCAGTGAATCAGGGGGAGGTGGCTACACCTTC
CDR3aa: CASSESGGGGYTF

abundance: .
j_gene: TRBJ2-5
d_gene: .
v_gene: TRBV28
CDR3nt: TGTGCCAGCAGCCTTCCGGGACATCGGGAGACCCAGTACTTC
CDR3aa: CASSLPGHRETQYF

abundance: .
j_gene: TRBJ1-6
d_gene: .
v_gene: TRBV20-1
CDR3nt: TGCAGTGCTAGCCCCGTTAATTCACCCCTCCACTTT
CDR3aa: CSASPVNSPLHF

abundance: .
j_gene: TRBJ2-1
d_gene: .
v_gene: TRBV7-3
CDR3nt: TGTGCCAGCGGGCTCTACAATGAGCAGTTCTTC
CDR3aa: CASGLYNEQFF

abundance: many
j_gene: TRBJ2-1
d_gene: TRBD1
v_gene: TRBV15
CDR3nt: TGTGCCACCAGCAGAGATCAGGGGGCGAATAGTTGGCAGTTCTTC
CDR3aa: CATSRDQGANSWQFF

abundance: many
j_gene: TRBJ2-5
d_gene: TRBD2
v_gene: TRBV4-1
CDR3nt: TGCGCCAGCAGCCTCAGCGGGGTGTACCAAGAGACCCAGTACTTC
CDR3aa: CASSLSGVYQETQYF

abundance: .
j_gene: TRBJ1-5
d_gene: .
v_gene: TRBV7-2
CDR3nt: TGTGCCAGCAGCTTATTTGGAGGGGCTAATAGCAATCAGCCCCAGCATTTT
CDR3aa: CASSLFGGANSNQPQHF

abundance: many
j_gene: TRBJ1-1
d_gene: TRBD1
v_gene: TRBV7-2
CDR3nt: TGTGCCAGCAGCTACCGACAGGGCGCTACGGCTTTCTTT
CDR3aa: CASSYRQGATAFF